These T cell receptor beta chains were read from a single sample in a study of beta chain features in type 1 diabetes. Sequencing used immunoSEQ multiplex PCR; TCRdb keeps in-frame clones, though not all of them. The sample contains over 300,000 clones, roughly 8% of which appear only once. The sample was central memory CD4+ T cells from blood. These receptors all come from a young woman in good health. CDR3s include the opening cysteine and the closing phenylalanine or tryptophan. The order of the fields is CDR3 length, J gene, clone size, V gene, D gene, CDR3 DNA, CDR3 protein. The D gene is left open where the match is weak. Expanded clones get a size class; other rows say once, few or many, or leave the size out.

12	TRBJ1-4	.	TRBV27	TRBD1	TGTGCCAGCAGTGGGACAGATGAAAAACTGTTTTTT	CASSGTDEKLFF
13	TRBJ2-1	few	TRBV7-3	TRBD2	TGTGCCAGCAGCTGGACTAGCGGGACTGAGCAGTTCTTC	CASSWTSGTEQFF
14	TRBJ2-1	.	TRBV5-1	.	TGCGCCAGCAGCGGTGGGAGCTCCTACAATGAGCAGTTCTTC	CASSGGSSYNEQFF
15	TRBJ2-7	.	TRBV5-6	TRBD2	TGTGCCAGCAGCCGGGGACTAGCGGGACTAGGGGAGCAGTACTTC	CASSRGLAGLGEQYF
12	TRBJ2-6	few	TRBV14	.	TGTGCCAGCAGCCACGGGGCCAACGTCCTGACTTTC	CASSHGANVLTF
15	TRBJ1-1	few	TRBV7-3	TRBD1	TGTGCCAGCAGCTTAAGGGGGACAGAGAACACTGAAGCTTTCTTT	CASSLRGTENTEAFF
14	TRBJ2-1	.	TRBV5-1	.	TGCGCCAGCAGCCCGTCGGAAGCCTACAATGAGCAGTTCTTC	CASSPSEAYNEQFF
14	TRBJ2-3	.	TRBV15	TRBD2	TGTGCCACCAGCAGACCTAGCGGGAGTAATACGCAGTATTTT	CATSRPSGSNTQYF
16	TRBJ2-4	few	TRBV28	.	TGTGCCAGCAGACTGGGGGGGCCTGGGGCCAAAAACATTCAGTACTTC	CASRLGGPGAKNIQYF
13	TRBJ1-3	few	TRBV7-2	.	TGTGCCAGCCGCTCGCAGGGTCGGGACACCATATATTTT	CASRSQGRDTIYF
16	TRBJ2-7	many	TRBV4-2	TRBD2	TGTGCCAGCAGCCAAGAGCCTAGCGGGGCGAACTACGAGCAGTACTTC	CASSQEPSGANYEQYF
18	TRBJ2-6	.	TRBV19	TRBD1	TGTGCCAGCCGGATGGGACAGGGTCACCCCTCTGGGGCCAACGTCCTGACTTTC	CASRMGQGHPSGANVLTF
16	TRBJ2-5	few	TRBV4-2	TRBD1	TGTGCCAGCAGCCAAGCGGGACAGGGGTTGGGAGAGACCCAGTACTTC	CASSQAGQGLGETQYF
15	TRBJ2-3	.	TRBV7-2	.	TGTGCCAGCAGACCCGGGCTAGCTGGGTTGGATACGCAGTATTTT	CASRPGLAGLDTQYF
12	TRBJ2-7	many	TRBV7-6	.	TGTGCCAGCAGCCTCACAGGGACCGAGCAGTACTTC	CASSLTGTEQYF
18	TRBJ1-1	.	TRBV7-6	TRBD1	TGTGCCAGCAGCCCTCAGAGGACAGGGCGCACTGTGAACACTGAAGCTTTCTTT	CASSPQRTGRTVNTEAFF
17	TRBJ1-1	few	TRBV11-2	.	TGTGCCAGCAGCTCCCCGACACGGAGAGACTTGGGCACTGAAGCTTTCTTT	CASSSPTRRDLGTEAFF
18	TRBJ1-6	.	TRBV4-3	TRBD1	TGCGCCAGCAGCCAAGATCCTCCCCGGACAGGGAGGAATTCACCCCTCCACTTT	CASSQDPPRTGRNSPLHF
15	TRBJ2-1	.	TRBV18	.	TGTGCCAGCTCACCACCGTCCCGACTCCACAATGAGCAGTTCTTC	CASSPPSRLHNEQFF
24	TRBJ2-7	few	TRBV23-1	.	TGCGCCAGCAGTCAATCTCAGGGGGGGTTAAAGTTGAAAACCTATCTGGATCCTTCCTACGAGCAGTACTTC	CASSQSQGGLKLKTYLDPSYEQYF
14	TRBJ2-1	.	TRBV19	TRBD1	TGTGCCAGTAGTAAGACAGGGGTCTACAATGAGCAGTTCTTC	CASSKTGVYNEQFF
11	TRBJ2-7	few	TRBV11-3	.	TGTGCCAGCAGCTTTCACCACGAGCAGTACTTC	CASSFHHEQYF
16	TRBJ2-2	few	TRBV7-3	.	TGTGCCAGCAGCTTCGGCTGGGGTACGAACACCGGGGAGCTGTTTTTT	CASSFGWGTNTGELFF
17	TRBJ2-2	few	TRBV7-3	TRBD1	TGTGCCAGCAGCCCAAACTCGGACAGGGGGCTTAGCGGGGAGCTGTTTTTT	CASSPNSDRGLSGELFF
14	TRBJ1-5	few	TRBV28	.	TGTGCCAGCAGTTTCATAGGGTTAGATCAGCCCCAGCATTTT	CASSFIGLDQPQHF
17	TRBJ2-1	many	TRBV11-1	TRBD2	TGTGCCAGCAGCTCCAGGACTAGCGGGAACCGGGTCGGTGAGCAGTTCTTC	CASSSRTSGNRVGEQFF
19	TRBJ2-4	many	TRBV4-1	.	TGCGCCAGCAGCCAAACATCCGGGTCAGGCGCCTTAGCCAAAAACATTCAGTACTTC	CASSQTSGSGALAKNIQYF
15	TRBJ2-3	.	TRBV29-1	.	TGCAGCGTTGTTAACCGGCAGGCTAGCACAGATACGCAGTATTTT	CSVVNRQASTDTQYF
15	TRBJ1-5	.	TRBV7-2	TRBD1	TGTGCCAGCAGCTTTGGAGGGGGCGGCAATCAGCCCCAGCATTTT	CASSFGGGGNQPQHF